This TCR beta chain was documented in a study of shared clonotypes between healthy human individuals. The naive CD8 fraction comprised CD45RO-negative cells positively selected for CCR7 and excluded terminally differentiated effector memory CD45RA+ cells. The donors were adults (healthy and HIV-negative) with no recent acute infections or vaccinations. Over several immunoSEQ plates, each subset's genomic DNA was distributed in even portions. Method: immunoSEQ multiplex PCR; TCRdb's copy keeps in-frame clones and lacks some. The sample holds over 2 million clones, about 95% seen once. Trimming removed 3 bases from V and 5 bases from J, with 13 bases in between. The CDR3 spans 14 residues. From germline, CDR1 is LNHNV and CDR2 YYDKDF (reference sequence).

This TCR was sampled from a man between 18 and 29 years old in good health. J is TRBJ1-2 and V is TRBV15, with D possibly matching TRBD1 (6 bases). Sequenced material: naive CD8+ T cells sorted from blood. The CDR3 region has the DNA TGTGCCACCAGCAGCGGAGGACAGAATTATGGCTACACCTTC. Translated, it gives CATSSGGQNYGYTF. Using reference TRBV15 and TRBJ1-2 for the parts outside the CDR3, the full variable domain is DAMVIQNPRYQVTQFGKPVTLSCSQTLNHNVMYWYQQKSSQAPKLLFHYYDKDFNNEADTPDNFQSRRPNTSFCFLDIRSPGLGDTAMYLCATSSGGQNYGYTFGSGTRLTVV.